This is a list of T cell receptor beta chains from one sample in a study of cytomegalovirus exposure and HLA in healthy donors. TCRdb keeps only in-frame clones here, not all; method: immunoSEQ multiplex PCR. The table has roughly 180,000 clones, about 9% seen once. The sequenced sample was PBMCs. These receptors were taken from a woman in her twenties or thirties in good health and CMV-seropositive. The CDR3 runs from the conserved cysteine through the conserved F or W. Each record gives: J gene, D gene, clone size, V gene, CDR3 DNA, CDR3 protein. A D gene is named only where the DNA matches it firmly. Clone size is stated in some rows and not others, as once, few, many or a class when expanded.

TRBJ1-5 | . | few | TRBV2 | TGTGCCAGCAGTGGTCCTAGGCAGTTTGGTCAGCCCCAGCATTTT | CASSGPRQFGQPQHF
TRBJ1-5 | . | . | TRBV19 | TGTGCCAGTAGTATAGGAGTGGTTCTCGGGGGGTATAGCAATCAGCCCCAGCATTTT | CASSIGVVLGGYSNQPQHF
TRBJ2-7 | TRBD1 | . | TRBV27 | TGTGCCAGCAGTAACCAACAGGGGGAGCAGTACTTC | CASSNQQGEQYF
TRBJ2-7 | . | . | TRBV27 | TGTGCCAGCAGGCACGCGGCGGCAAACTCCTACGAGCAGTACTTC | CASRHAAANSYEQYF
TRBJ1-5 | . | . | TRBV7-2 | TGTGCCAGCAGCATACTGGGCCAGCCCCAGCATTTT | CASSILGQPQHF
TRBJ2-7 | TRBD1 | few | TRBV13 | TGTGCCAGCAGCTTAGGCCGAGGGGGCCGGGGCTACGAGCAGTACTTC | CASSLGRGGRGYEQYF
TRBJ2-5 | . | . | TRBV5-4 | TGTGCCAGCAGCTCAGGATTACTGCAAGAGACCCAGTACTTC | CASSSGLLQETQYF
TRBJ2-7 | . | . | TRBV7-9 | TGTGCCAGCAGCTTAGACACCTACGAGCAGTACTTC | CASSLDTYEQYF
TRBJ2-7 | TRBD2 | few | TRBV6-5 | TGTGCCAGCAGGAAAGGGACTAGCGGGAGAGGCGAGCAGTACTTC | CASRKGTSGRGEQYF
TRBJ2-7 | TRBD2 | . | TRBV27 | TGTGCCAGCAGTTTAGTCCCCGGGACTAGCTTGTACGAGCAGTACTTC | CASSLVPGTSLYEQYF
TRBJ1-5 | TRBD1 | . | TRBV5-1 | TGCGCCAGCAGCAAGACAGGGGACGGCAATCAGCCCCAGCATTTT | CASSKTGDGNQPQHF
TRBJ2-7 | . | . | TRBV29-1 | TGCAGCGTTGAAGGACAGTACTACGAGCAGTACTTC | CSVEGQYYEQYF
TRBJ1-1 | TRBD1 | few | TRBV2 | TGTGCCAGCATAGAGGACAGGGGGACTGAAGCTTTCTTT | CASIEDRGTEAFF
TRBJ1-2 | TRBD1 | . | TRBV2 | TGTGCCAGCAGAGAGGTACAGGGGCCCCGGGGCTACACCTTC | CASREVQGPRGYTF
TRBJ2-5 | TRBD2 | few | TRBV7-9 | TGTGCCAGCATCCGCGGACTAGCTGCGGAGACCCAGTACTTC | CASIRGLAAETQYF
TRBJ1-2 | . | few | TRBV9 | TGTGCCAGCAGCCCCAGCGGGGGCGCCGGGTATGGCTACACCTTC | CASSPSGGAGYGYTF
TRBJ1-5 | . | . | TRBV5-1 | TGCGCCAGCAGCTTGGGACATAGTAGCAATCAGCCCCAGCATTTT | CASSLGHSSNQPQHF
TRBJ2-7 | TRBD2 | few | TRBV6-5 | TGTGCCAGCAGCCCAGGACTAGCGGGGTCCTACGAGCAGTACTTC | CASSPGLAGSYEQYF
TRBJ2-7 | TRBD2 | . | TRBV29-1 | TGCAGCGTGGCTAGCGGGAGGGGGTACGAGCAGTACTTC | CSVASGRGYEQYF
TRBJ2-1 | . | few | TRBV7-9 | TGTGCCAGCAGCTTAATAGGCGGGACTGAACTAGACAATGAGCAGTTCTTC | CASSLIGGTELDNEQFF
TRBJ2-3 | . | few | TRBV6-1 | TGTGCCAGCAGTGAATCGTATACGCAGTATTTT | CASSESYTQYF
TRBJ1-1 | . | . | TRBV6-1 | TGTGCCAGCAGTGTCCAAGACTACATGAACACTGAAGCTTTCTTT | CASSVQDYMNTEAFF
TRBJ2-2 | . | . | TRBV5-1 | TGCGCCAGCAGCTCGTTGAACTCCTTTCCGAACACCGGGGAGCTGTTTTTT | CASSSLNSFPNTGELFF
TRBJ1-4 | . | few | TRBV30 | TGTGCCTGGAGTCCTACGGTCCGGGGAAAACTGTTTTTT | CAWSPTVRGKLFF
TRBJ2-3 | TRBD1 | . | TRBV5-1 | TGCGCCAGCACCTTACCAGGGGGCCCAGCAGATACGCAGTATTTT | CASTLPGGPADTQYF
TRBJ2-2 | . | few | TRBV2 | TGTGCCAGCAGCCTCCAGGGGGGTAACACCGGGGAGCTGTTTTTT | CASSLQGGNTGELFF
TRBJ1-1 | TRBD1 | few | TRBV27 | TGTGCCAGCAGTTTGGGACAGATGAACACTGAAGCTTTCTTT | CASSLGQMNTEAFF
TRBJ1-1 | . | few | TRBV19 | TGTGCCAGTAGTATAGAAGGGAGGGAAGCTTTCTTT | CASSIEGREAFF
TRBJ2-7 | TRBD2 | . | TRBV15 | TGTGCCACCAGCAGATCACTAGCGACAAGCTCCTACGAGCAGTACTTC | CATSRSLATSSYEQYF